This T cell receptor beta chain is from a study of shared clonotypes between healthy human individuals. In the study overall: Aged between 18 and 49, the donors were a couple of women and three men.

Genomic DNA per cell subset filled all wells of several immunoSEQ plates. In the original processing: Junction-only immunoSEQ data arrived without quality scores, meaning filtering differed. The repertoire was sequenced with immunoSEQ multiplex PCR; TCRdb's copy has only in-frame clones and lacks some. V and J calls plus clone size are reproduced from that table; the DNA served to infer D and trimming. The table lists about 530,000 clones, nearly 80% of them singletons. The CDR3 is 15 residues long. V dropped 4 bases and J dropped 7; count of bases not matched to a gene: 8. Germline-derived CDR1 and CDR2 are MNHEY and SVGAGI. Only Caucasian adults living in Nashville, Tennessee made up the donor group.

Sequenced sample: PBMCs. The rearrangement joins TRBV6-5 to TRBJ2-1; 9 bases line up with TRBD2. This receptor was obtained from a woman aged 40 to 50 in good health. Some clones in this sample may be carry-over from other donors' samples. DNA for the CDR3: TGTGCCAGCAGTTTAGCGGGGGTAACGTTAAATGAGCAGTTCTTC. Translation gives CASSLAGVTLNEQFF.